The 17 T cell receptor beta chains given below trace back to one sample, sequenced in a study of blood T cell repertoires in COVID-19 (TCRdb year 2020). Library method: the immunoSEQ multiplex PCR assay. This is the immuneACCESS table as TCRdb keeps it, with only in-frame sequences that have V and J called. A part of the clones is gone; compared with another copy, unresolved V genes explain less than half, and the rest is unexplained. This sample holds about 130,000 clones; over 80% were observed only once. Together, the top ten hold under 3% of the sample. Sequenced sample: peripheral blood. The receptors were gathered from a man in his forties or fifties with active COVID-19.

This rearrangement joins TRBV7-8 to TRBJ1-5; 12 bases agree with TRBD1. Germline CDR1 and CDR2: SGHVS and FQNEAQ. CDR3 length equals 17 residues. Unmatched junction bases numbered 7, after V lost 1 base and J lost 6 bases. The CDR3 DNA is TGTGCCAGCAGCTTAGGGGGTGGGACAGGGGGCATTCAGCCCCAGCATTTT. The encoded protein is CASSLGGGTGGIQPQHF.

V is TRBV3-1 (or the pseudogene TRBV3-2) and J is TRBJ2-2, with 10 bases aligning to TRBD1. Germline assignment: CDR1 LGHDT and CDR2 YNNKEL (reference sequence). V dropped 1 base and J dropped 5; count of bases not matched to a gene: 4. This CDR3 spans 16 amino acids. The CDR3 region is CASSQGGQGRTGELFF. CDR3 nucleotides: TGTGCCAGCAGCCAAGGGGGACAGGGGAGGACCGGGGAGCTGTTTTTT.

V usage is TRBV4-1 and J usage is TRBJ2-7; 11 nucleotides agree with TRBD1. This CDR3 has 18 residues. From germline, CDR1 is MGHRA and CDR2 YSYEKL. V lost 3 bases, J lost 3 bases, and 13 bases stayed unmatched. The CDR3 DNA follows: TGCGCCAGCAGCCACCTAATTCTGGTGGGACAGGGGGTCTACGAGCAGTACTTC. Translating gives CASSHLILVGQGVYEQYF.

The rearrangement uses TRBV3-1 (or the pseudogene TRBV3-2) and TRBJ1-1, with TRBD1 matching 9 bases. The CDR3 is 13 residues long. After removal of 1 base from V and 10 bases from J, the junction contained 4 bases not matched to a gene. Germline CDR1 LGHDT, CDR2 YNNKEL (reference sequence). CDR3 residues: CASSQVTGGIAFF. The CDR3 region has the DNA TGTGCCAGCAGCCAAGTGACAGGGGGGATAGCTTTCTTT.

This rearrangement joins TRBV30 to TRBJ1-5; maybe TRBD1 (5 bases). The CDR3 contains 15 residues. Germline values: CDR1 GTSNPN, CDR2 SVGIG (reference sequence). The germline V and J ends were trimmed by 0 bases and 1 base, with 10 bases remaining between them. The CDR3 coding sequence is TGTGCCTGGAGTGTTTGGGGGGGGAGCAATCAGCCCCAGCATTTT. The encoded protein is CAWSVWGGSNQPQHF.

This clone has only a few counts. The V call is TRBV5-1, the J call TRBJ1-1, with D unresolved. Germline V gene sequence: CDR1 SGHRS, CDR2 YFSETQ. V lost 0 bases and J lost 6, with 6 bases in between. This CDR3 is built from 12 residues. The CDR3 DNA sequence: TGCGCCAGCAGCTTGGTAGAGTCTGAAGCTTTCTTT. This sequence encodes CASSLVESEAFF. Full variable domain (rest looked up from reference TRBV5-1 and TRBJ1-1): KAGVTQTPRYLIKTRGQQVTLSCSPISGHRSVSWYQQTPGQGLQFLFEYFSETQRNKGNFPGRFSGRQFSNSRSEMNVSTLELGDSALYLCASSLVESEAFFGQGTRLTVV.

The chain joins TRBV10-3 to TRBJ2-3, with 8 bases lining up with TRBD2. The CDR3 extends over 15 amino acids. Germline loops: CDR1 ENHRY, CDR2 SYGVKD. J gave up 1 base and V 4 bases, and 4 bases lay outside the gene matches. As DNA, the CDR3 is TGTGCCATCAGTGGTTCAGCGGGGGGCACAGATACGCAGTATTTT. It yields the protein CAISGSAGGTDTQYF.

The V call is TRBV7-9, the J call TRBJ1-2; 9 nucleotides line up with TRBD1. V trimming: 0 bases; J trimming: 8 bases; junction bases outside the gene matches: 16. This CDR3 has 18 residues. Germline V gives CDR1 SEHNR, CDR2 FQNEAQ (reference sequence). CDR3 DNA: TGTGCCAGCAGCTTAGCATCCGACTGGGACAGGGTCCATCGGGGCTACACCTTC. Translation: CASSLASDWDRVHRGYTF.

This clone has a handful of counts. This rearrangement joins TRBV12-3 or TRBV12-4 to TRBJ1-2, with TRBD1 as a possible D gene (5 bases). This CDR3 comprises 13 residues. The germline V and J ends were trimmed by 2 bases and 6 bases, with 10 bases remaining between them. The CDR3 region has the DNA TGTGCCAGCAGTTTAAGGGGCTCGGATGGCTACACCTTC. Translation: CASSLRGSDGYTF.

The chain recombines TRBV3-1 (or the pseudogene TRBV3-2) with TRBJ1-4; D possibly corresponds to TRBD1 (6 bases). This CDR3 is built from 15 residues. The germline gives CDR1 LGHDT, CDR2 YNNKEL (reference sequence). The V end lost 3 bases, the J end lost 7 bases, and 15 bases lay between the germline ends. CDR3 in amino acids: CASSHRAGVGEKLFF. CDR3 DNA sequence: TGTGCCAGCAGCCATCGGGCAGGGGTAGGTGAAAAACTGTTTTTT.

The rearrangement links TRBV4-1 to TRBJ1-1, with D hard to call. The CDR3 consists of 14 residues. CDR1 is MGHRA, CDR2 YSYEKL, per germline. Deletions cut 0 bases from V and 4 bases from J, with 9 bases between. The CDR3 spells CASSQDSVSTEAFF. In DNA form, the CDR3 reads TGCGCCAGCAGCCAAGATTCTGTATCCACTGAAGCTTTCTTT.

The chain joins TRBV7-3 to TRBJ2-3; 8 bases align to TRBD2. CDR1 is SGHTA, CDR2 FQGTGA, per germline. Losses at the gene ends were 6 bases for V and 6 bases for J; bases not matched to a gene: 8. The CDR3 extends over 14 amino acids. CDR3 sequence (DNA): TGTGCCAGCAGGCGAGGACTAGCATCGGATACGCAGTATTTT. Protein product: CASRRGLASDTQYF.

The genes are TRBV5-1 and TRBJ2-2; 15 bases align to TRBD2. Trimming at V came to 9 bases and at J to 5 bases, leaving 8 bases not matched to a gene. Germline CDR1 and CDR2: SGHRS and YFSETQ. The CDR3 length is 16 residues. The DNA for the CDR3 is TGCGCCACCGGACTAGCGGGGGGGCCAGAAACCGGGGAGCTGTTTTTT. Its translation: CATGLAGGPETGELFF.

The chain combines TRBV7-8 with TRBJ2-7; 9 bases align to TRBD1. Germline values: CDR1 SGHVS, CDR2 FQNEAQ. The V segment lost 1 base and the J segment 5 bases; nucleotides outside the gene matches: 6. CDR3 length equals 15 residues. CDR3 sequence (DNA): TGTGCCAGCAGCTTAGGAACAGGGGGCATTAACGAGCAGTACTTC. It is translated as CASSLGTGGINEQYF.

The chain links TRBV20-1 to TRBJ1-3, with D perhaps TRBD1 (5 bases). V was trimmed by 3 bases and J by 4 bases, leaving 10 bases between them. Germline V gene data show CDR1 as DFQATT and CDR2 as SNEGSKA (reference sequence). CDR3 size: 13 residues. CDR3 loop: CSASGAGGNTIYF. In nucleotides, the CDR3 is TGCAGTGCTAGTGGGGCAGGGGGAAACACCATATATTTT.

This chain connects TRBV7-2 to TRBJ2-7, with 11 positions matching TRBD2. There are 17 residues in the CDR3. Trimming took 2 bases from V and 5 from J; bases not matched to a gene: 11. Germline CDR1 reads SGHTA; CDR2 reads FQGNSA. This CDR3 reads CASSLIAGGGSRNEQYF. The CDR3 DNA sequence: TGTGCCAGCAGCTTAATAGCGGGGGGGGGTAGCCGGAACGAGCAGTACTTC. The variable domain in full, completed from reference TRBV7-2 and TRBJ2-7, reads GAGVSQSPSNKVTEKGKDVELRCDPISGHTALYWYRQSLGQGLEFLIYFQGNSAPDKSGLPSDRFSAERTGGSVSTLTIQRTQQEDSAVYLCASSLIAGGGSRNEQYFGPGTRLTVT.

The chain has TRBV9 and TRBJ1-2; TRBD1 is a possible D gene (6 bases). Trimming left V 1 base short and J 9 bases short, with 10 bases between. The germline V gene has CDR1 SGDLS and CDR2 YYNGEE. The length of the CDR3 is 12 residues. This CDR3 is CASSVSTGSYTF. The CDR3 DNA follows: TGTGCCAGCAGCGTATCTACAGGGAGCTACACCTTC.